These T cell receptor beta chains were read from a single sample in a study of early T cells in non-severe SARS-CoV-2 infection. TCRdb fed the 5' RACE reads into MiXCR, producing one record per CDR3 protein. Here the sample spans nearly 45,000 distinct CDR3 sequences, about a tenth being singletons. Sequencing input: whole blood. Receptors were obtained from an adult who was a healthcare worker with PCR-confirmed SARS-CoV-2 infection or an uninfected control (not recorded which). CDR3s leave out the opening cysteine and the closing phenylalanine or tryptophan. A D gene is named only where the DNA matches it firmly.

>NA|13|TRBV7-2
ASSPGAGPGDTQY
>NA|12|TRBV21-1
ASCSDRATYEQY
>TRBD2|15|TRBV11-1
ASSTRTSGGAYNEQF
>TRBD2|17|TRBV10-2
ASSEGWASGGRSYNEQF
>TRBD1|13|TRBV5-1
ASSPPGQMNTEAF
>TRBD2|13|TRBV6-6
ASSWTSGGSNEQF
>TRBD1|11|TRBV7-2
ASSPQGGDGYT
>NA|10|TRBV6-5
ASMEGNTEAF
>NA|13|TRBV27
ASSLRGRGSEKLF
>NA|12|TRBV11-2
ASSLRGFEDTQY
>NA|12|TRBV7-6
ASRKSIPTDTQY
>TRBD1|13|TRBV5-4
ASSLAGTGLGRLF
>TRBD1|13|TRBV19
ASSPQADRAYGYT